The sequence of this T cell receptor beta chain was determined in a study of Ad26.COV2.S vaccination and SARS-CoV-2 variants. Turning to the study itself: The study gave Ad26.COV2.S intramuscularly, once or twice 56 days apart. The study's findings and limits: It was found that vaccine and placebo recipients had similar non-spike TCR breadth.

Noted treatment: about 20 received Ad26.COV2.S at low or high dose, single or two shots; about 5 received placebo; per-sample allocation not given. Specimens were obtained on day 63 following the first vaccine or placebo injection. A Boston adult aged 18-55 years was the donor. The administered vaccine (an Ad26 vector) expressed Wuhan-strain SARS-CoV-2 spike. A word on this clone: Its target is unknown.

Clones were read by immunoSEQ multiplex PCR, and TCRdb kept only the in-frame ones, dropping some. This sample has fewer than 800,000 clones, with roughly nine tenths found just once. CDR3 length equals 12 residues. Deletions cut 2 bases from V and 2 bases from J, with 6 bases between. Looked up from germline, CDR1 is SQVTM and CDR2 is ANQGSEA. Material: peripheral blood, obtained in a trial of Ad26.COV2.S vaccine versus placebo. The sequence came from a person aged 18 to 65 who received the Ad26.COV2.S COVID-19 vaccine or a placebo. The rearrangement joins TRBV29-1 to TRBJ1-2; D ambiguous. The CDR3 sequence: CSVEIPNYGYTF. The CDR3 DNA follows: TGCAGCGTTGAAATTCCAAACTATGGCTACACCTTC.